These 8 T cell receptor beta chains were all obtained from the same sample, sequenced in a study of cytomegalovirus exposure and HLA in healthy donors. The PCR employed 60 Vbeta primers together with 13 Jbeta primers. The method was immunoSEQ multiplex PCR; TCRdb's version includes in-frame clones alone and lacks a portion of them. There are approximately 110,000 clones in the sample; 74% occur only once, and about 4% lies in the top ten. The sequencing sample was made of PBMCs. Receptors were obtained from a woman between 50 and 59 years old in good health and CMV-seropositive.

The chain has TRBV18 and TRBJ2-7; 8 positions agree with TRBD1. Germline CDR1 KGHSH, CDR2 LQKENI. Losses at the gene ends were 4 bases for V and 7 bases for J; bases not matched to a gene: 6. The CDR3 has 13 residues. The CDR3 region has the DNA TGTGCCAGCTCACGACAGGGGTCGGGTGAGCAGTACTTC. This codes for CASSRQGSGEQYF.

The chain is built from TRBV18 and TRBJ2-1; 7 positions match TRBD2. The CDR3 sequence is 17 residues long. The V segment lost 2 bases and the J segment 0 bases; nucleotides outside the gene matches: 7. Germline V CDR1 and CDR2: KGHSH, LQKENI. In DNA form, the CDR3 reads TGTGCCAGCTCACCATCGGGAGGTGCCGCCTCCTACAATGAGCAGTTCTTC. It is translated as CASSPSGGAASYNEQFF.

To note about this clone: This same CDR3 is encoded by further DNA sequences in the sample. The genes are TRBV19 and TRBJ1-2; 10 positions match TRBD1. This CDR3 has 14 amino acids. V gave up 6 bases and J gave up 1 base; unmatched junction bases: 2. Per germline, CDR1 LNHDA and CDR2 SQIVND (reference sequence). The CDR3 reads CASSGQGVNYGYTF. The CDR3 DNA is TGTGCCAGTAGCGGACAGGGGGTTAACTATGGCTACACCTTC. Full variable domain (remainder filled in from reference TRBV19 and TRBJ1-2): DGGITQSPKYLFRKEGQNVTLSCEQNLNHDAMYWYRQDPGQGLRLIYYSQIVNDFQKGDIAEGYSVSREKKESFPLTVTSAQKNPTAFYLCASSGQGVNYGYTFGSGTRLTVV.

The rearrangement links TRBV30 to TRBJ2-5; 11 nucleotides agree with TRBD2. Germline-derived CDR1 and CDR2 are GTSNPN and SVGIG (reference sequence). Trimming removed 5 bases from V and 6 bases from J; junction bases left unmatched: 11. The CDR3 covers 15 residues. The CDR3 sequence is CAWGRQASGGKTQYF. DNA of the CDR3: TGTGCCTGGGGGCGACAGGCTAGCGGGGGGAAGACCCAGTACTTC.

The gene calls are TRBV10-2 and TRBJ2-1; a possible D gene is TRBD1 (5 bases). The CDR3 extends over 15 amino acids. V dropped 3 bases and J dropped 3 bases, with 12 bases sitting between them. Germline CDR1 WSHSY, CDR2 SAAADI. As DNA, the CDR3 is TGCGCCAGCAGTGATGGACAAGTACTCTACAATGAGCAGTTCTTC. Encoded protein: CASSDGQVLYNEQFF.

This chain uses TRBV5-4 with TRBJ1-6; the match to TRBD1 covers 7 bases. The CDR3 loop spans 15 amino acids. V was clipped by 2 bases and J by 6 bases; unmatched bases: 5. Germline lookup yields CDR1 SGHNT and CDR2 YYREEE (reference sequence). This CDR3 reads CASSFEGQTNSPLHF. The CDR3 DNA reads TGTGCCAGCAGCTTTGAGGGACAGACTAATTCACCCCTCCACTTT.

The V and J genes are TRBV4-2 and TRBJ2-5, with D unclear. The DNA end is more similar to TRBJ2-7, so the J call may be wrong. The CDR3 runs 15 residues. CDR1 and CDR2 from the germline V gene are LGHNA and YNFKEQ. CDR3 DNA sequence: TGTGCCAGCAGCTTGTCTCCCCAACCCTCCTACGAGCAGTACTTC. This translates into CASSLSPQPSYEQYF.

The chain combines TRBV5-1 with TRBJ1-2, with no clear D. Looked up from germline, CDR1 is SGHRS and CDR2 is YFSETQ. V lost 2 bases and J 0 bases, leaving 5 bases between the germline ends. The CDR3 totals 13 residues. The CDR3, as DNA: TGCGCCAGCAGCTTATTCGCTAACTATGGCTACACCTTC. The encoded protein is CASSLFANYGYTF. Filled out from reference TRBV5-1 and TRBJ1-2, the complete variable domain reads KAGVTQTPRYLIKTRGQQVTLSCSPISGHRSVSWYQQTPGQGLQFLFEYFSETQRNKGNFPGRFSGRQFSNSRSEMNVSTLELGDSALYLCASSLFANYGYTFGSGTRLTVV.